These 13 T cell receptor beta chains share one sample of origin, sequenced in a study of blood T cell repertoires in COVID-19. TCRdb's copy holds only in-frame clones and misses some; the assay was immunoSEQ multiplex PCR. The repertoire holds 150,000 to 200,000 clones, with 81% as singletons. Input material: peripheral blood. The receptor set was obtained from a man aged 60 to 75 with active or convalescent COVID-19.

This chain joins TRBV5-1 and TRBJ1-2; 7 bases map to TRBD1. Germline V gene sequence: CDR1 SGHRS, CDR2 YFSETQ. The V and J ends lost 0 bases and 7 bases, in that order; junction bases with no gene match: 9. This CDR3 contains 15 residues. CDR3: CASSLEGTPGGGYTF. The DNA for the CDR3 is TGCGCCAGCAGCTTGGAAGGGACTCCAGGGGGTGGCTACACCTTC.

This chain uses TRBV19 with TRBJ1-1; 8 nucleotides align to TRBD1. Per the germline V gene, CDR1 is LNHDA and CDR2 is SQIVND (reference sequence). The trim removed 4 bases at V and 5 bases at J, leaving 3 bases unmatched. There are 13 residues in the CDR3. The CDR3 reads CASSTTGGTEAFF. Here the CDR3 DNA reads TGTGCCAGTAGTACTACAGGGGGGACTGAAGCTTTCTTT.

J is TRBJ1-4 and V is TRBV5-1, with 7 nucleotides matching TRBD1. Germline loops: CDR1 SGHRS, CDR2 YFSETQ. Trimming removed 2 bases from V and 0 bases from J; junction bases left unmatched: 10. This CDR3 has 18 amino acids. CDR3 sequence reads: CASSFSGGITPTNEKLFF. The CDR3 DNA reads as TGCGCCAGCAGCTTTTCAGGGGGGATCACCCCAACTAATGAAAAACTGTTTTTT.

This clone was recorded a few times. J is TRBJ1-2 and V is TRBV6-1; 8 bases are a match to TRBD1. Trimming removed 1 base from V and 3 bases from J; junction bases left unmatched: 4. The CDR3 extends over 15 amino acids. The germline V gene encodes CDR1 MNHNS and CDR2 SASEGT. In DNA, the CDR3 is TGTGCCAGCAGTGAAGGGCAGGGGGCATACTATGGCTACACCTTC. It encodes CASSEGQGAYYGYTF.

In regard to this clone: At one end the junction does not follow the germline gene, possibly because of a read error. V usage is TRBV7-7 and J usage is TRBJ2-2; weak D call: TRBD2 (7 bases). The CDR3 spans 16 residues. CDR1 is SSHAT and CDR2 is FNYEAQ in the germline V gene (reference sequence). CDR3 coding DNA: TGTGCTAGCAGCTTAGCGCCGGGGGGCAACACCGGGGAGCTGTTTTTT. This codes for CASSLAPGGNTGELFF. Supplemented by reference TRBV7-7 and TRBJ2-2, the full variable domain reads GAGVSQSPRYKVTKRGQDVTLRCDPISSHATLYWYQQALGQGPEFLTYFNYEAQPDKSGLPSDRFSAERPEGSISTLTIQRTEQRDSAMYRCASSLAPGGNTGELFFGEGSRLTVL.

This sequence joins TRBV25-1 and TRBJ1-2; tentative D call: TRBD1 (5 bases). Per germline, CDR1 MGHDK and CDR2 SYGVNS. This CDR3 contains 13 residues. Trimming shortened V by 8 bases and J by 6 bases, and 16 bases separated the two germline ends. The CDR3 bases are TGTGCCAGCTTAGGACAAGCAGCTCATGGCTACACCTTC. Translation gives CASLGQAAHGYTF.

V usage is TRBV3-1 (or the pseudogene TRBV3-2) and J usage is TRBJ1-1, with D perhaps matching TRBD1 (5 bases). The CDR3 is 16 amino acids. With 8 bases removed from V and 3 bases from J, the gap between germline ends came to 22 bases. Germline V gene sequence: CDR1 LGHDT, CDR2 YNNKEL (reference sequence). CDR3 sequence: CASSPGQPLPYTEAFF. DNA of the CDR3: TGTGCCAGCTCCCCCGGACAACCCCTTCCGTACACTGAAGCTTTCTTT.

V and J are TRBV5-1 and TRBJ1-1; 8 bases fit TRBD1. Germline values: CDR1 SGHRS, CDR2 YFSETQ. J lost 3 bases, V lost 5 bases, and 6 bases had no gene match. CDR3 length equals 14 residues. The CDR3 DNA follows: TGCGCCAGCAGGAGTGGACAGGGAGACACTGAAGCTTTCTTT. This gives the protein CASRSGQGDTEAFF. The variable domain in full, completed from reference TRBV5-1 and TRBJ1-1, reads KAGVTQTPRYLIKTRGQQVTLSCSPISGHRSVSWYQQTPGQGLQFLFEYFSETQRNKGNFPGRFSGRQFSNSRSEMNVSTLELGDSALYLCASRSGQGDTEAFFGQGTRLTVV.

The chain recombines TRBV15 with TRBJ1-2, with a tentative D call TRBD1 (5 bases). CDR3 length equals 18 residues. The V and J ends lost 0 bases and 0 bases respectively, with 17 bases between them. From germline, CDR1 is LNHNV and CDR2 YYDKDF (reference sequence). The CDR3 nucleotides read TGTGCCACCAGCAGAGAGGCAGGGCAGTTCAAATCTAACTATGGCTACACCTTC. Translating gives CATSREAGQFKSNYGYTF. Looking up the rest from reference TRBV15 and TRBJ1-2 gives the full variable domain: DAMVIQNPRYQVTQFGKPVTLSCSQTLNHNVMYWYQQKSSQAPKLLFHYYDKDFNNEADTPDNFQSRRPNTSFCFLDIRSPGLGDTAMYLCATSREAGQFKSNYGYTFGSGTRLTVV.

This clone was counted once. This chain links TRBV20-1 with TRBJ2-5; TRBD2 aligns across 9 bases. The CDR3 has 14 amino acids. The germline CDR1 and CDR2 sequences are DFQATT and SNEGSKA (reference sequence). Trimming at V came to 3 bases and at J to 2 bases, leaving 4 bases not matched to a gene. CDR3 sequence reads: CSASWLAGQETQYF. The CDR3, as DNA: TGCAGTGCTAGTTGGCTAGCGGGGCAAGAGACCCAGTACTTC.

This rearrangement joins TRBV11-2 to TRBJ2-2; the match to TRBD1 covers 7 bases. V was clipped by 5 bases and J by 6 bases; unmatched bases: 12. The CDR3 runs 16 residues. Germline-derived CDR1 and CDR2 are SGHAT and FQNNGV. Here the CDR3 reads CASSPRGPLAPGELFF. The CDR3 bases are TGTGCCAGCAGCCCGAGGGGGCCCCTTGCACCCGGGGAGCTGTTTTTT.

This clone has only one observation. V and J are TRBV10-3 and TRBJ1-6; 7 bases align to TRBD1. The CDR3 is 13 amino acids. Germline V gene sequence: CDR1 ENHRY, CDR2 SYGVKD. With V trimmed by 4 bases and J by 10 bases, 4 bases remained unmatched. CDR3 loop: CAISGDRESPLHF. The CDR3 DNA is TGTGCCATCAGTGGAGACAGGGAATCACCCCTCCACTTT.

This clone was observed a single time. J is TRBJ2-3 and V is TRBV18; 8 nucleotides line up with TRBD2. The germline V gene has CDR1 KGHSH and CDR2 LQKENI. The CDR3 has 15 amino acids. With V trimmed by 8 bases and J by 3 bases, 10 bases remained unmatched. CDR3 sequence reads: CASALQRGGTDTQYF. CDR3 DNA: TGTGCCAGCGCTCTACAACGGGGGGGGACAGATACGCAGTATTTT.